The table lists the clone carrying this T cell receptor beta chain with a count of one. These data come from a study of cytotoxic CD8 clonotypes in ibrutinib-treated CLL. Generated by immunoSEQ multiplex PCR, the TCRdb table keeps only in-frame clones and is missing some. This sample carries 250,000 to 350,000 clones, 76% of them seen once, and the ten largest clones take around 5.1%. Cryopreserved PBMCs yielded approximately 1.9 micrograms of genomic DNA for TCR beta libraries. Germline V gene lookup returns CDR1 SEHNR and CDR2 FQNEAQ (reference sequence). The length of the CDR3 is 13 residues. With 5 bases removed from V and 7 bases from J, the gap between germline ends came to 13 bases.

Source: PBMCs, taken at disease progression, from a patient treated with ibrutinib. The TCR comes from a human donor with chronic lymphocytic leukemia. This chain joins TRBV7-9 and TRBJ2-3; a possible D gene is TRBD2 (6 bases). The CDR3, as DNA: TGTGCCAGCAGCCCCACTAGCTCAAATACGCAGTATTTT. This gives the protein CASSPTSSNTQYF.